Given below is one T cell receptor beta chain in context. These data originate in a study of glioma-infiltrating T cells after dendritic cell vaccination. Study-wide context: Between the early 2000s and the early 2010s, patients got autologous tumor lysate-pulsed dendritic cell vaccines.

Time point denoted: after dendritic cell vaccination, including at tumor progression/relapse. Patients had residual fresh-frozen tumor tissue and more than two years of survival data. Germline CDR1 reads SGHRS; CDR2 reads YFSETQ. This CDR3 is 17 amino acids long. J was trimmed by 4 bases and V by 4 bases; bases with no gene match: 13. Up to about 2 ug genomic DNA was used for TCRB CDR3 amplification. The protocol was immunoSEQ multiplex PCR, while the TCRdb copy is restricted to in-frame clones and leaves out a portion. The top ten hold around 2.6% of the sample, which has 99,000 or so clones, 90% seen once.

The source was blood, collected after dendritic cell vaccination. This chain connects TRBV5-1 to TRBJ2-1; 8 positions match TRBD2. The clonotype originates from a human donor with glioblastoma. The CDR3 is CASSPLPEAGEYNEQFF. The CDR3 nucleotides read TGCGCCAGCAGCCCGCTCCCCGAAGCGGGAGAGTACAATGAGCAGTTCTTC.